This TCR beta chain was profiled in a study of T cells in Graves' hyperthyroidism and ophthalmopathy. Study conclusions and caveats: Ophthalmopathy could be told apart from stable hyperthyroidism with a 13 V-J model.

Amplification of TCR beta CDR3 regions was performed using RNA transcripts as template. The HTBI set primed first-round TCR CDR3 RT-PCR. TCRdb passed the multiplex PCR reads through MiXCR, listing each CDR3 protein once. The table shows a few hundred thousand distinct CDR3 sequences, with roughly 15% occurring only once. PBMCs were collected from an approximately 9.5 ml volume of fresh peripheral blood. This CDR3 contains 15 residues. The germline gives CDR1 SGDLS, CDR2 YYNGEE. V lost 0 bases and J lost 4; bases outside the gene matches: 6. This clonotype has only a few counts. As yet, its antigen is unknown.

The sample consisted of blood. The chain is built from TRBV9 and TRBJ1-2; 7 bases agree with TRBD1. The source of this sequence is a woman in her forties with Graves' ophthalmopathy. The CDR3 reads CASSVDATGIYGYTF. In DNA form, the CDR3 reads TGTGCCAGCAGCGTAGATGCGACAGGGATCTATGGCTACACCTTC. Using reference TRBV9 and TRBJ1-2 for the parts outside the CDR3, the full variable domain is DSGVTQTPKHLITATGQRVTLRCSPRSGDLSVYWYQQSLDQGLQFLIQYYNGEERAKGNILERFSAQQFPDLHSELNLSSLELGDSALYFCASSVDATGIYGYTFGSGTRLTVV.